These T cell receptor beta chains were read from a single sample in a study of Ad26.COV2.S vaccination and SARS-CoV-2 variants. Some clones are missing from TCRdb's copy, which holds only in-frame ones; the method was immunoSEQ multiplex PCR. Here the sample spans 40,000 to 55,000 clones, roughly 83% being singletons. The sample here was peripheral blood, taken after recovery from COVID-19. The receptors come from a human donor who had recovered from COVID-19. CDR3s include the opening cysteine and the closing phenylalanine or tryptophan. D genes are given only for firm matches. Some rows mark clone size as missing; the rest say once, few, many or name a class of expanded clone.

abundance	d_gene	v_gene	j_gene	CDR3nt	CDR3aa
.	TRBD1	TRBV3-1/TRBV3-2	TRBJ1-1	TGTGCCAGCAGCCTCAACAGGGGGAACACTGAAGCTTTCTTT	CASSLNRGNTEAFF
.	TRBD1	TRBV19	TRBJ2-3	TGTGCCACAGGGACAGGGGCCAGCACAGATACGCAGTATTTT	CATGTGASTDTQYF
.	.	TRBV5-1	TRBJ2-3	TGCGCCAGCAGCCAAACCGGAGGACAGACTACAGATACGCAGTATTTT	CASSQTGGQTTDTQYF
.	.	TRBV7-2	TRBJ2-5	TGTGCCAGCAGCTTAGCGGGGCTGCAAGAGACCCAGTACTTC	CASSLAGLQETQYF
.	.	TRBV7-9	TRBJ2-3	TGTGCCAGCAGCTTAGGTACAGCCGGATCAGATACGCAGTATTTT	CASSLGTAGSDTQYF
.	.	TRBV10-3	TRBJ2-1	TGTGCCATCAGTGAGTCGAGGGAGAATGAGCAGTTCTTC	CAISESRENEQFF
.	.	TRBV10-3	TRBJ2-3	TGTGCCATCAGTCCGGACAGGGAGGGATCAGATACGCAGTATTTT	CAISPDREGSDTQYF
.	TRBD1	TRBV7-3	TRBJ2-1	TGTGCCAGCAGCTCCACCTCGACAGGGATCTACAATGAGCAGTTCTTC	CASSSTSTGIYNEQFF
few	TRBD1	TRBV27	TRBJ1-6	TGTGCCAGCAGTTTATCGGGGACAGGGGGTTCACCCCTCCACTTT	CASSLSGTGGSPLHF
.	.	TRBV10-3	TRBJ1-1	TGTGCCATCAGTGAGTCCGCCGGTGGTGAAGCTTTCTTT	CAISESAGGEAFF
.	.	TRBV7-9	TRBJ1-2	TGTGCCAGCATGAATGGGACTATTAACTATGGCTACACCTTC	CASMNGTINYGYTF
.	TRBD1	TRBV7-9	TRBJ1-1	TGTGCCAGCAGCTTAGCGAGGGACAGGGCCCCAATGAACACTGAAGCTTTCTTT	CASSLARDRAPMNTEAFF
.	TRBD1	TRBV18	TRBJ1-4	TGTGCCAGCTCACTCCGGACAGGTCAGGACGGAGGACTGTTTTTT	CASSLRTGQDGGLFF
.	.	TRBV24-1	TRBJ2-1	TGTGCCACCAGTGATCCCGGAGGGCCAAGGAATGAGCAGTTCTTC	CATSDPGGPRNEQFF
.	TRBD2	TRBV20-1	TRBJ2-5	TGCAGTGCTAGTAGAGCGGGGGGGCCGGAGATGGAGACCCAGTACTTC	CSASRAGGPEMETQYF
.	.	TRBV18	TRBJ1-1	TGTGCCAGCTCACCCATGGCGAACACTGAAGCTTTCTTT	CASSPMANTEAFF
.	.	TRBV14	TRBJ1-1	TGTGCCAGCAGCAACACTGAAGCTTTCTTT	CASSNTEAFF
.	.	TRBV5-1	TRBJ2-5	TGCGCCAGCAGCTTGGACAGGGCCCAAGAGACCCAGTACTTC	CASSLDRAQETQYF
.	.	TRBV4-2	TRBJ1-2	TGTGCCAGCAGCCAAAGGAGGGCCAGCCTTCCCTATGGCTACACCTTC	CASSQRRASLPYGYTF
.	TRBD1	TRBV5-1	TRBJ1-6	TGCGCCAGCAGACAAGGACAGGGTGGAGAGGCCCTCCACTTT	CASRQGQGGEALHF
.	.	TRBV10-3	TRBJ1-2	TGTGCCATCAGTGTTTCGGACTCAGGGCGTCGTGGCTACACCTTC	CAISVSDSGRRGYTF
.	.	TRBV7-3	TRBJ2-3	TGTGCCAGCAGCTTACAGTCTAGCACAGATACGCAGTATTTT	CASSLQSSTDTQYF
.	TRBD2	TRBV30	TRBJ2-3	TGTGCCTGGACGAGCAGCGGGATCAAATATTTT	CAWTSSGIKYF